Listed below are T cell receptor beta chains from one sample, sequenced in a study of T cells after yellow fever vaccination. TCRdb re-analysed the 5' RACE reads in MiXCR, keeping a single row per CDR3 protein. The repertoire has fewer than 20,000 distinct CDR3 sequences, just over 4% of them found once; the top ten carry more than 0.4%. Sequences were derived from PBMCs, either bulk or a sorted T-cell subset (CD4+, CD8+, memory, or dextramer-sorted; not recorded which), sampled 15 days after the yellow fever booster vaccination. The source of these receptors is a man aged 25-45 years who received the YFV17D yellow fever vaccine. Both conserved end residues are part of each CDR3. The D gene is left open where the match is weak. The size field reads once, few, many or a size class.

TRBJ1-2	NA	TRBV7-8	many	TGTGCCAGCAGCTTAGAGGGCTTGCACACCTTC	CASSLEGLHTF
TRBJ2-7	NA	TRBV29-1	medium-sized	TGCAGCGTTGGCGACGGCTCCTACGAGCAGTACTTC	CSVGDGSYEQYF
TRBJ2-5	TRBD2	TRBV5-1	many	TGCGCCAGCAGTGGACTAGCGGCAAGGGAGACCCAGTACTTC	CASSGLAARETQYF
TRBJ2-5	NA	TRBV7-2	many	TGTGCCAGCAGCCCCGGGTCGGGAGTAGGGGAGACCCAGTACTTC	CASSPGSGVGETQYF
TRBJ2-2	TRBD1	TRBV27	many	TGTGCCAGCAGAGACAGGGGTATTGGACCCGGGGAGCTGTTTTTT	CASRDRGIGPGELFF
TRBJ2-2	NA	TRBV19	many	TGTGCCAGTACTCCGGTGGTGACAGGGGAGCTGTTTTTT	CASTPVVTGELFF
TRBJ2-7	NA	TRBV6-5	many	TGTGCCAGCAGTCCCAGGACTATCTACGAGCAGTACTTC	CASSPRTIYEQYF
TRBJ2-1	NA	TRBV5-6	many	TGTGCCAGCAGCTTGTCCCAGCGGAGGAGCCTGAACAATGAGCAGTTCTTC	CASSLSQRRSLNNEQFF
TRBJ2-3	NA	TRBV12-3/TRBV12-4	medium-sized	TGTGCCAGCAGTTCCGGAGGGAGCACAGATACGCAGTATTTT	CASSSGGSTDTQYF
TRBJ2-7	NA	TRBV6-5	many	TGTGCCAGCAGGACCACCCACTACGAGCAGTACTTC	CASRTTHYEQYF
TRBJ1-1	NA	TRBV29-1	many	TGCAGCGCTAAGGTTGGGCCGCAGGCTGGCACTGAAGCTTTCTTT	CSAKVGPQAGTEAFF
TRBJ2-1	NA	TRBV7-2	many	TGTGCCAGCAGCTTAGCGGGAGTTCGGGAGCAGTTCTTC	CASSLAGVREQFF
TRBJ2-5	TRBD2	TRBV6-5	many	TGTGCCAGCAGTTTCGAAACCCTTGGGGGGGACGAGACCCAGTACTTC	CASSFETLGGDETQYF
TRBJ2-7	TRBD1	TRBV2	many	TGTGCCAGCAGGGAGGACAGGGTGGAGCAGTACTTC	CASREDRVEQYF
TRBJ2-1	NA	TRBV19	many	TGTGCCAGTAGCCGGGGTTGGGGGGTGAGCTCCTACAATGAGCAGTTCTTC	CASSRGWGVSSYNEQFF
TRBJ1-1	NA	TRBV5-1	many	TGCGCCAGCAGCTTAAAATGGCACACTAATGAAGCTTTCTTT	CASSLKWHTNEAFF
TRBJ1-5	NA	TRBV10-3	many	TGTGCCATCAGTGAGTCGGGCAATCAGCCCCAGCATTTT	CAISESGNQPQHF
TRBJ1-5	NA	TRBV20-1	many	TGCAGTGCTAGAAGTTTGGGAGGGAGACATCAGCCCCAGCATTTT	CSARSLGGRHQPQHF
TRBJ2-1	TRBD2	TRBV29-1	many	TGCAGCGTTGTAGCGGGGGGCTACAATGGGTCCTTCTTC	CSVVAGGYNGSFF
TRBJ1-4	TRBD1	TRBV12-3/TRBV12-4	medium-sized	TGTGCCAGCAGTCCGGGACAGGGGAATGAAAAACTGTTTTTT	CASSPGQGNEKLFF
TRBJ2-3	NA	TRBV20-1	many	TGCAGTGCTCTTTTCACAGATACGCAGTATTTT	CSALFTDTQYF
TRBJ1-1	NA	TRBV6-2/TRBV6-3	many	TGTGCCAGCACCTCCCGGAGCAGGAAAGCTTTCTTT	CASTSRSRKAFF
TRBJ2-7	TRBD2	TRBV29-1	many	TGCAGCGTTGACCTAGCGGGAGACAGCGAGCAGTACTTC	CSVDLAGDSEQYF
TRBJ2-7	NA	TRBV29-1	many	TGCAGCGCATCCCCCAGGGGTTCCGTCCACGAGCAGTACTTC	CSASPRGSVHEQYF
TRBJ2-5	TRBD2	TRBV5-4	many	TGTGCCAGCAGCCCGGGGGGGGGCGCAGAGACCCAGTACTTC	CASSPGGGAETQYF
TRBJ2-7	NA	TRBV5-1	many	TGCGCCAGCAGCTTGAACAGCTTAAGCTACGAGCAGTACTTC	CASSLNSLSYEQYF
TRBJ2-3	NA	TRBV7-9	many	TGTGCCAGCAGCTTAGGCTCTGGTGGATCCACAGATACGCAGTATTTT	CASSLGSGGSTDTQYF
TRBJ1-2	NA	TRBV7-9	many	TGTGCCAGCAGCTTAGAGACAGGAGATGGCTACACCTTC	CASSLETGDGYTF
TRBJ2-7	NA	TRBV10-2	many	TGCGCCAGCACGGGACCTCCCAGCTACGAGCAGTACTTC	CASTGPPSYEQYF
TRBJ2-3	NA	TRBV10-3	many	TGTGCCATCAGTGAGTCGGAGAAGAATACGCAGTATTTT	CAISESEKNTQYF
TRBJ2-7	NA	TRBV7-8	medium-sized	TGTGCCAGCAGCTTAACTTCCTCCTACGAGCAGTACTTC	CASSLTSSYEQYF
TRBJ2-3	TRBD1	TRBV24-1	many	TGTGCCACCAGTGATCCGCTGGACAGGGTGGGCCCAGATACGCAGTATTTT	CATSDPLDRVGPDTQYF
TRBJ2-1	NA	TRBV6-5	many	TGTGCCAGCAGTTACGAGATCCACAATGAGCAGTTCTTC	CASSYEIHNEQFF
TRBJ2-3	NA	TRBV10-3	many	TGTGCCATCAGTGAGTTAGGGACTCCAGATACGCAGTATTTT	CAISELGTPDTQYF
TRBJ1-1	TRBD1	TRBV20-1	many	TGCATTGACAGGGGAGCGGAAGCTTTCTTT	CIDRGAEAFF
TRBJ2-2	TRBD2	TRBV7-6	many	TGTGCCAGCAGCTACTCTAGCGGCACTTACACCGGGGAGCTGTTTTTT	CASSYSSGTYTGELFF
TRBJ2-5	NA	TRBV13	many	TGTGCCAGCAGCTCCGTGCGGATAGGGAAAGAGACCCAGTACTTC	CASSSVRIGKETQYF
TRBJ2-2	NA	TRBV29-1	medium-sized	TGCAGCGTTGAAGATGGGTCAGGCACCGGGGAGCTGTTTTTT	CSVEDGSGTGELFF
TRBJ2-1	NA	TRBV15	many	TGTGCCACCAGCATCACCAGGAAAGGGGATGAGCAGTTCTTC	CATSITRKGDEQFF
TRBJ2-1	NA	TRBV11-2	few	TGTGCCAGCACCCCAGGGGCCATAGGATTAGACAATGAGCAGTTCTTC	CASTPGAIGLDNEQFF
TRBJ1-5	NA	TRBV18	many	TGTGCCAGCTCACCAAAACCACAGGGTGATCAGCCCCAGCATTTT	CASSPKPQGDQPQHF
TRBJ1-6	TRBD1	TRBV6-5	medium-sized	TGTGCCATCGCAGGGGGCCTGAACTATAATTCACCCCTCCACTTT	CAIAGGLNYNSPLHF
TRBJ2-3	TRBD2	TRBV20-1	medium-sized	TGCAGTGCTATCGGGACTAGCGGGAGAGGCGCTAGCACAGATACGCAGTATTTT	CSAIGTSGRGASTDTQYF
TRBJ2-7	TRBD2	TRBV3-1	many	TGTGCCAGCAGCCCATTCGGGAGGGCCTACGAGCAGTACTTC	CASSPFGRAYEQYF
TRBJ2-6	TRBD1	TRBV7-3	many	TGTGCCAGCAGCTTAACCCTAGGGGGACAGGTGACTTTC	CASSLTLGGQVTF
TRBJ2-3	NA	TRBV7-6	many	TGTGCCAGCAGCTTGCAGGGGTCCACAGATACGCAGTATTTT	CASSLQGSTDTQYF